This TCR beta chain is from a study of blood T cell repertoires in COVID-19. About the research overall: Collection of acute and convalescent COVID-19 samples took place in the United States, Italy and Spain. T cells, B-cell-depleted T cells, or PBMCs provided the cDNA or gDNA that served as material.

Sequencing used immunoSEQ multiplex PCR; TCRdb keeps in-frame clones, though not all of them. The table shows about 46,000 clones, with 70% to 90% occurring only once. This CDR3 spans 13 amino acids. Germline V gene sequence: CDR1 SGHAT, CDR2 FQNNGV. The germline V and J ends were trimmed by 1 base and 9 bases, with 10 bases remaining between them. The genes are TRBV11-2 and TRBJ1-5, with no clear D. Sequenced: PBMCs or T cells enriched from blood (not recorded which). This TCR derives from a woman between 50 and 59 years old who had recovered from COVID-19. In DNA form, the CDR3 reads TGTGCCAGCAGCTTAGGTCCCGCGAGGCCCCAGCATTTT. It specifies CASSLGPARPQHF.